These 10 T cell receptor beta chains share one sample of origin, sequenced in a study of blood T cell repertoires in COVID-19 (TCRdb year 2020). The method behind the library was the immunoSEQ multiplex PCR assay. Drawn from immuneACCESS, this table holds only the in-frame rearrangements with V and J called that TCRdb kept. Clones are partly lost; checked studies trace under half to an unresolved V gene and leave the rest unexplained. This sample holds some 290,000 clones; about 90% were observed only once. The ten biggest clones cover approximately 11% of the sample. Input material: peripheral blood. These receptor sequences come from a woman aged 30 to 39 with COVID-19, enrolled during active disease.

V usage is TRBV6-5 and J usage is TRBJ2-7; TRBD1 agrees at 9 bases. The V gene end was trimmed by 5 bases and the J gene end by 4 bases; junction bases not matched to a gene: 9. Germline CDR1 and CDR2: MNHEY and SVGAGI. The CDR3 contains 15 residues. In nucleotides, the CDR3 is TGTGCCAGCAGTAGCCCGGGACAGGGTTTGTACGAGCAGTACTTC. Amino acid sequence: CASSSPGQGLYEQYF.

The chain uses TRBV30 and TRBJ1-4; 9 bases agree with TRBD1. Trimming took 5 bases from V and 14 from J; bases not matched to a gene: 3. The CDR3 is made up of 10 amino acids. Germline assignment: CDR1 GTSNPN and CDR2 SVGIG (reference sequence). For the CDR3, the DNA is TGTGCCTGGGGGGACAGGGTCCTGTTTTTT. Protein sequence: CAWGDRVLFF. The full variable domain, rest sourced from reference TRBV30 and TRBJ1-4, is SQTIHQWPATLVQPVGSPLSLECTVEGTSNPNLYWYRQAAGRGLQLLFYSVGIGQISSEVPQNLSASRPQDRQFILSSKKLLLSDSGFYLCAWGDRVLFFGSGTQLSVL.

The V and J genes are TRBV6-5 and TRBJ2-5; 8 bases map to TRBD2. Germline V gene lookup returns CDR1 MNHEY and CDR2 SVGAGI. CDR3 length: 15 amino acids. The trim removed 0 bases at V and 4 bases at J, leaving 4 bases unmatched. CDR3 in amino acids: CASSYSGLGGETQYF. In DNA form, the CDR3 reads TGTGCCAGCAGTTACTCGGGACTAGGAGGAGAGACCCAGTACTTC.

The rearrangement joins TRBV7-6 to TRBJ1-4; D is possibly TRBD1 (6 bases). Germline CDR1 and CDR2: SGHVS and FNYEAQ. V lost 5 bases to trimming and J lost 6 bases, with 16 bases between them. The CDR3 covers 15 residues. CDR3 region: CASSATGLNYEKLFF. CDR3 sequence (DNA): TGTGCCAGCAGCGCCACAGGGCTCAACTATGAAAAACTGTTTTTT.

The chain links TRBV30 to TRBJ2-6; D is unclear. The CDR3 covers 17 residues. V dropped 0 bases and J dropped 2 bases, with 14 bases sitting between them. Germline CDR1 reads GTSNPN; CDR2 reads SVGIG (reference sequence). The CDR3 DNA is TGTGCCTGGAGTGTAAGTCGGTCCTCGGCTGGGGCCAACGTCCTGACTTTC. This gives the protein CAWSVSRSSAGANVLTF.

The V and J genes are TRBV2 and TRBJ1-1; unclear D gene. Germline V gene lookup returns CDR1 SNHLY and CDR2 FYNNEI. Trimming cost V 0 bases and J 11 bases, with 10 bases left between them. The CDR3 contains 12 residues. The CDR3 DNA reads as TGTGCCAGCAGTGAAGCCGGGATTGTGGCTTTCTTT. Its protein product is CASSEAGIVAFF.

This chain connects TRBV28 to TRBJ2-5, with 8 bases aligning to TRBD1. In germline, CDR1 is MDHEN, CDR2 SYDVKM. CDR3 length: 17 amino acids. J was trimmed by 1 base and V by 1 base; bases with no gene match: 8. CDR3 region: CASSLFPLTGGQETQYF. The DNA of the CDR3 is TGTGCCAGCAGTTTATTCCCACTTACAGGGGGCCAAGAGACCCAGTACTTC.

J is TRBJ1-2 and V is TRBV27; D unclear. CDR1 MNHEY and CDR2 SMNVEV come from the germline V gene (reference sequence). Trimming removed 3 bases at V and 4 bases at J, with 9 bases between. The CDR3 extends over 13 amino acids. The CDR3 DNA sequence: TGTGCCAGCAGTTTGGGAGGATTCTATGGCTACACCTTC. Translation gives CASSLGGFYGYTF.

The chain has TRBV24-1 and TRBJ2-7; unclear D gene. Trimming took off 3 bases at V and 3 bases at J, with 5 bases between the two ends. The CDR3 has 12 amino acids. Per germline, CDR1 KGHDR and CDR2 SFDVKD. The DNA of the CDR3 is TGTGCCACCAGTGATCCAAACTACGAGCAGTACTTC. It translates to CATSDPNYEQYF.

This chain uses TRBV30 with TRBJ2-7; 8 nucleotides align to TRBD1. V trimming: 4 bases; J trimming: 2 bases; junction bases outside the gene matches: 10. CDR3 length equals 15 residues. Looked up from germline, CDR1 is GTSNPN and CDR2 is SVGIG (reference sequence). CDR3 residues: CAWNRRDRTTYEQYF. The CDR3 bases are TGTGCCTGGAACCGCCGGGACAGGACAACCTACGAGCAGTACTTC.